This T cell receptor (beta chain) was retrieved from a study of CD8 T cells in ankylosing spondylitis. Quantitative 5'-RACE with molecular barcodes produced the TCR beta libraries. Each CDR3 protein is one row after TCRdb ran MiXCR on the 5' RACE reads. The sample consists of approximately 200,000 distinct CDR3 sequences, 10% to 15% of them appearing once. Trimming stripped 1 base from V and 8 bases from J, with 9 bases between. From germline, CDR1 is SEHNR and CDR2 FQNEAQ (reference sequence). This CDR3 comprises 13 residues. Ten or more counts support this clonotype. Its antigen remains unidentified. Overall study findings and caveats: Clones that were linked to disease were CD8+ and were relatively rare in peripheral blood. Characteristic of ankylosing spondylitis blood, it appeared, was a TCR beta motif comprising eight highly homologous variants.

The sequence came from a female donor with ankylosing spondylitis or in good health (not recorded which). The chain couples TRBV7-9 to TRBJ1-5, with D tentatively TRBD1 (5 bases). The specimen sequenced was blood, either unsorted or a sorted T cell fraction (not recorded which). CDR3 region: CASSLEGREPQHF. CDR3 sequence (DNA): TGTGCCAGCAGCTTAGAGGGGAGAGAGCCCCAGCATTTT.